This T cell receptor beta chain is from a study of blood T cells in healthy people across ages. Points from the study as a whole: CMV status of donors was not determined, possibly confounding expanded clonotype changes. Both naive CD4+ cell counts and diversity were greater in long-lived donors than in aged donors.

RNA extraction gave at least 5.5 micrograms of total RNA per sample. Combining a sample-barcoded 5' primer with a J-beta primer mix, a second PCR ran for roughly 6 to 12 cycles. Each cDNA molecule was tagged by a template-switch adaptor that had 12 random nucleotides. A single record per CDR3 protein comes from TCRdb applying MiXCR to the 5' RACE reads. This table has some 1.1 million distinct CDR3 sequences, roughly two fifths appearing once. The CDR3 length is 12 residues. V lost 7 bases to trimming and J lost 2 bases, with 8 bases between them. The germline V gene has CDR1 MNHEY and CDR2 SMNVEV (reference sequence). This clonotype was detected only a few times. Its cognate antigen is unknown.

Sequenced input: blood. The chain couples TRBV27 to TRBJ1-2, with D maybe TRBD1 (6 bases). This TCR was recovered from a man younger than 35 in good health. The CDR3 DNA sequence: TGTGCCAGCAAGACAGGAAACTATGGCTACACCTTC. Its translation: CASKTGNYGYTF.